The sequence of this TCR beta chain was determined in a study of CD8 T cells in Susac syndrome. Random-hexamer reverse transcription was applied to about 0.45 to 1 ug RNA. An immunoSEQ multiplex PCR generated amplified TCR beta CDR3 products spanning 54 Vbeta and 13 Jbeta. Via MiXCR, TCRdb re-called the immunoSEQ multiplex PCR reads, giving one row per CDR3 protein. The sample records about 140,000 distinct CDR3 sequences, roughly 94% being singletons. Trimming pared 2 bases from V and 6 bases from J, leaving 14 bases between. The germline V gene encodes CDR1 ENHRY and CDR2 SYGVKD. The CDR3 loop spans 14 amino acids.

Sequencing used CD4+ T cells from PBMCs. This sequence joins TRBV10-3 and TRBJ2-7; D is possibly TRBD2 (5 bases). This TCR came from a human donor with Susac syndrome. The CDR3: CAISEDGLMGEQYF. CDR3 nucleotide sequence: TGTGCCATCAGTGAGGACGGACTCATGGGCGAGCAGTACTTC.